This T cell receptor beta chain is drawn from a study of low-dose radiotherapy and immunotherapy resistance in tumors. Time point in this sample: before trial treatment. Tumors of eligible patients were advanced, solid and lacking tumor-infiltrating lymphocytes. TRAV- and TRBV-specific primers, spanning alpha and beta chains, primed first-strand cDNA. TCRs underwent 15 to 25 PCR cycles of amplification with a constant-region primer and V-primer adapter. MiXCR, run by TCRdb on the reads, gives a single entry per CDR3 protein. The sample lists around 80,000 distinct CDR3 sequences; approximately 17% were seen once. This clonotype was picked up many times. The sample here was PBMCs, taken before treatment. This sequence was found in a male donor with prostate cancer.

The chain's CDR3 is CASSIEANTEAFF. CDR3 bases: TGTGCCAGTAGTATAGAGGCGAACACTGAAGCTTTCTTT. The V gene is TRBV19, the J gene TRBJ1-1; D uncertain. Trimming shortened V by 0 bases and J by 1 base, and 3 bases separated the two germline ends. The V gene's germline CDR1 is LNHDA and CDR2 SQIVND (reference sequence). The CDR3 contains 13 residues.